Below, 19 T cell receptor beta chains from the same sample are listed, as sequenced in a study of blood T cell repertoires in COVID-19. Sequencing used immunoSEQ multiplex PCR; TCRdb keeps in-frame clones, though not all of them. The sample shows around 330,000 clones, 85% of them seen only once. Material: PBMCs or T cells enriched from blood (not recorded which). The receptors here all came from a woman in her thirties who had been exposed to COVID-19.

V usage is TRBV6-1 and J usage is TRBJ2-1; possible D gene TRBD2, 6 bases. The CDR3 contains 18 residues. Trimming shortened V by 3 bases and J by 5 bases, and 23 bases separated the two germline ends. Germline V lookup: CDR1 MNHNS, CDR2 SASEGT. The CDR3: CASSDPAGPGTTNNEQFF. The CDR3 nucleotides are TGTGCCAGCAGTGATCCAGCGGGCCCGGGGACCACTAACAATGAGCAGTTCTTC.

The chain joins TRBV5-1 to TRBJ2-3; 7 bases line up with TRBD2. Germline CDR1 reads SGHRS; CDR2 reads YFSETQ. Trimming removed 3 bases from V and 3 bases from J; junction bases left unmatched: 16. This CDR3 has 18 residues. The CDR3 DNA sequence: TGCGCCAGCAGCTCCTCCAGCGGGAACCGAAGGCGGACAGATACGCAGTATTTT. Translating it yields CASSSSSGNRRRTDTQYF.

V is TRBV11-2 and J is TRBJ2-7; 10 nucleotides match TRBD2. The CDR3 totals 16 residues. J gave up 5 bases and V 3 bases, and 10 bases lay outside the gene matches. The germline CDR1 and CDR2 sequences are SGHAT and FQNNGV. The CDR3 here is CASSLLKAGGQHEQYF. The CDR3 DNA sequence: TGTGCCAGCAGCTTGTTAAAAGCGGGAGGGCAACACGAGCAGTACTTC.

The genes are TRBV13 and TRBJ2-1, with D possibly being TRBD1 (6 bases). V was cut by 5 bases and J by 8 bases, with 16 bases left in between. The CDR3 extends over 14 amino acids. Germline-derived CDR1 and CDR2 are PRHDT and FYEKMQ (reference sequence). CDR3 in amino acids: CASSTKWGPHEQFF. In DNA form, the CDR3 reads TGTGCCAGCAGCACAAAATGGGGGCCCCATGAGCAGTTCTTC.

The table lists this clone with a count of one. This sequence joins TRBV24-1 and TRBJ1-4; 9 nucleotides agree with TRBD1. V shed 4 bases, J shed 6 bases, and the junction held 5 bases outside the gene matches. This CDR3 comprises 15 residues. Germline CDR1 and CDR2: KGHDR and SFDVKD. The CDR3 DNA sequence: TGTGCCACCAGTGACCCCGACAGGGGGGATGAAAAACTGTTTTTT. Translated, it gives CATSDPDRGDEKLFF.

V and J are TRBV7-2 and TRBJ2-4; TRBD2 might be the D (6 bases). The CDR3 is made up of 16 amino acids. Trimming pared 3 bases from V and 2 bases from J, leaving 14 bases between. Germline CDR1 is SGHTA and CDR2 is FQGNSA. CDR3 bases: TGTGCCAGCAGCTTCGGAGGGGTATTGTCCAAAAACATTCAGTACTTC. Translating it yields CASSFGGVLSKNIQYF.

This chain links TRBV14 with TRBJ1-2; D is undetermined. CDR3 size: 13 residues. V was trimmed by 4 bases and J by 3 bases, leaving 9 bases between them. The germline CDR1 and CDR2 sequences are SGHDN and FVKESK. The CDR3 nucleotides are TGTGCCAGCAGCCCCAACCTATACTATGGCTACACCTTC. This codes for CASSPNLYYGYTF.

This clone has more than one count but fewer than ten. This chain uses TRBV19 with TRBJ2-3; 11 positions agree with TRBD2. In germline, CDR1 is LNHDA, CDR2 SQIVND (reference sequence). CDR3 size: 17 residues. V gave up 1 base and J gave up 8 bases; unmatched junction bases: 11. The CDR3 here is CASSIAMTSGVTSTQYF. The CDR3 DNA follows: TGTGCCAGTAGTATAGCCATGACTAGCGGGGTAACGAGTACGCAGTATTTT.

The V and J genes are TRBV5-4 and TRBJ2-7; possible D gene TRBD1, 6 bases. The V gene's germline CDR1 is SGHNT and CDR2 YYREEE (reference sequence). Trimming left V 4 bases short and J 2 bases short, with 19 bases between. CDR3 length: 16 amino acids. In DNA form, the CDR3 reads TGTGCCAGCAGCGTCGGGACATCTTTACCCACCTACGAGCAGTACTTC. Its translation is CASSVGTSLPTYEQYF.

This clone appeared a few times. The V and J genes are TRBV4-3 and TRBJ1-5; D unresolved. V was cut by 4 bases and J by 2 bases, with 15 bases left in between. The CDR3 loop spans 16 amino acids. CDR1 and CDR2 from the germline V gene are LGHNA and YSLEER. For the CDR3, the DNA is TGCGCCAGCAGCCCGGGGAGGTTGAAGGGCAATCAGCCCCAGCATTTT. This codes for CASSPGRLKGNQPQHF.

This rearrangement joins TRBV4-2 to TRBJ1-2; a weak D match, TRBD1 (5 bases). Germline CDR1 and CDR2: LGHNA and YNFKEQ. Trimming shortened V by 2 bases and J by 8 bases, and 27 bases separated the two germline ends. The CDR3 spans 18 residues. In nucleotides, the CDR3 is TGTGCCAGCAGCCAACCCATCGCCACAGGCCGTGGCCTTGGAGGCTACACCTTC. This codes for CASSQPIATGRGLGGYTF.

This chain joins TRBV18 and TRBJ1-3; D is perhaps TRBD1 (6 bases). This CDR3 comprises 18 residues. Germline V gene sequence: CDR1 KGHSH, CDR2 LQKENI. The V end lost 3 bases, the J end lost 0 bases, and 18 bases lay between the germline ends. CDR3 bases: TGTGCCAGCTCACCCATCATGCCGCAGGGGAACTCTGGAAACACCATATATTTT. It is translated as CASSPIMPQGNSGNTIYF.

This clone has only a few counts. The V and J genes are TRBV7-2 and TRBJ2-5; TRBD2 agrees at 7 bases. In germline, CDR1 is SGHTA, CDR2 FQGNSA. J lost 4 bases, V lost 2 bases, and 7 bases had no gene match. The CDR3 loop spans 15 amino acids. CDR3: CASSLFAGVGETQYF. The CDR3 bases are TGTGCCAGCAGCTTATTCGCGGGAGTGGGAGAGACCCAGTACTTC.

The V gene is TRBV5-1, the J gene TRBJ2-2; 9 nucleotides match TRBD2. The germline gives CDR1 SGHRS, CDR2 YFSETQ. The CDR3 length is 16 residues. Trimming at V came to 0 bases and at J to 1 base, leaving 1 base not matched to a gene. The CDR3 is CASSLVAGVNTGELFF. The CDR3 bases are TGCGCCAGCAGCTTGGTAGCGGGAGTGAACACCGGGGAGCTGTTTTTT. Using reference TRBV5-1 and TRBJ2-2 for the parts outside the CDR3, the full variable domain is KAGVTQTPRYLIKTRGQQVTLSCSPISGHRSVSWYQQTPGQGLQFLFEYFSETQRNKGNFPGRFSGRQFSNSRSEMNVSTLELGDSALYLCASSLVAGVNTGELFFGEGSRLTVL.

In nucleotides, the CDR3 is TGTGCCAGTACCCAGTCTGGACTCCAAGAGACCCAGTACTTC. It yields the protein CASTQSGLQETQYF. The rearrangement joins TRBV19 to TRBJ2-5, with TRBD2 as a possible D gene (5 bases). This CDR3 is 14 amino acids long. The V and J ends lost 7 bases and 1 base respectively, with 13 bases between them. From germline, CDR1 is LNHDA and CDR2 SQIVND (reference sequence).

This clone was detected only once. A much larger clone lies one base from this, so it may be a read error. Different DNA sequences within this sample yield the same CDR3. The CDR3 loop is CASSPGQGNYGYTF. The CDR3 DNA reads as TGTGCCAGCAGCCCGGGACAGGGAAACTATGGCTACACCTTC. The chain is built from TRBV7-9 and TRBJ1-2; 9 bases fit TRBD1. In germline, CDR1 is SEHNR, CDR2 FQNEAQ (reference sequence). J gave up 2 bases and V 5 bases, and 3 bases lay outside the gene matches. The CDR3 runs to 14 residues.

The V gene is TRBV28, the J gene TRBJ1-4; 8 bases are a match to TRBD1. V was pared by 6 bases and J by 8 bases, with 8 bases of the junction left unmatched. This CDR3 contains 14 residues. Germline-derived CDR1 and CDR2 are MDHEN and SYDVKM. This CDR3 reads CASSTQGGDEKLFF. CDR3 sequence (DNA): TGTGCCAGCAGCACACAGGGGGGAGACGAAAAACTGTTTTTT.

This chain connects TRBV4-1 to TRBJ1-4; perhaps TRBD1 as D (6 bases). The CDR3 consists of 16 residues. Trimming shortened V by 5 bases and J by 8 bases, and 21 bases separated the two germline ends. Germline-derived CDR1 and CDR2 are MGHRA and YSYEKL. CDR3 loop: CASSWGAGGLREKLFF. The CDR3 region has the DNA TGCGCCAGCAGCTGGGGGGCGGGGGGTCTTAGGGAAAAACTGTTTTTT.

V gene TRBV4-1 combines with J gene TRBJ2-5, with 11 bases matching TRBD2. There are 15 residues in the CDR3. The V gene end was trimmed by 4 bases and the J gene end by 4 bases; junction bases not matched to a gene: 5. From germline, CDR1 is MGHRA and CDR2 YSYEKL. The CDR3 sequence: CASSPTTSGRETQYF. The CDR3 region has the DNA TGCGCCAGCAGCCCAACCACTAGCGGGAGAGAGACCCAGTACTTC.